This note documents a single T cell receptor beta chain sequence. This clonotype was recorded at least ten times. Its antigen is still unknown. The sample holds no much larger clone one base away, and base qualities are not on file. This sample was included in a study of patients and donors after allogeneic stem cell transplantation (dated by TCRdb to the early 2020s). Library preparation used RT-PCR. The listed sequencing device is NextSeq 550. TCRdb redid the processing of the public reads, applying fastp at Q25 and MiXCR, and retained in-frame beta chains. When rows share a CDR3 protein, they turn into one entry using the most common DNA and genes. The table for this sample lists about 400,000 distinct CDR3 sequences; under 20% of them were counted only once. The top ten constitute 7.2% of the sample. Counted from cysteine to phenylalanine, this CDR3 has 15 amino acids. Only the CDR3 portion is preserved as DNA: 45 bases, with reading frame beginning at the first base. Germline trimming amounts to 6 bases on V and 4 bases on J, with 13 as the count of junction bases outside the gene matches. Looking up the germline V gene (reference sequence) yields CDR1 DFQATT and CDR2 SNEGSKA.

This receptor chain uses TRBV20-1 and TRBJ2-7, and TRBD2 aligns with 9 junction nucleotides. The origin of this receptor is a human donor who was either an allogeneic HSCT recipient or a stem cell or donor lymphocyte infusion donor (not recorded which). It is not recorded whose cells these are; they may come from a transplant donor. What was sequenced was blood, either unsorted or a sorted T cell fraction (not recorded which). CDR3 sequence: CSAQNSLAGRYEQYF. The bases are TGCAGTGCCCAGAACTCCCTAGCGGGAAGATACGAGCAGTACTTC.